This passage covers 8 T cell receptor beta chains from one sample sequenced in a study of breast tumors, draining lymph nodes, adjacent tissues. A single record per CDR3 protein comes from TCRdb applying MiXCR to the multiplex PCR reads. Here the sample spans more than 250,000 distinct CDR3 sequences, under 35% being singletons. The lymph nodes were axillary draining lymph nodes from breast cancer patients. The sequenced material came from axillary lymph node tissue. Receptor source: a female donor with breast cancer. Some clones in this sample may be carry-over from other donors' samples.

This clonotype was counted many times. The chain is built from TRBV14 and TRBJ2-7; D is unclear. This CDR3 contains 13 residues. CDR1 and CDR2 from the germline V gene are SGHDN and FVKESK. Trimming removed 1 base from V and 7 bases from J, with 11 bases in between. CDR3 residues: CASSQVTRREQYF. The CDR3 DNA reads as TGTGCCAGCAGCCAAGTGACCCGAAGGGAGCAGTACTTC.

This clonotype was recorded at least ten times. This chain uses TRBV20-1 with TRBJ2-1; a weak D match, TRBD1 (5 bases). The CDR3 length is 16 residues. The V and J ends lost 3 bases and 3 bases respectively, with 18 bases between them. Germline CDR1 and CDR2: DFQATT and SNEGSKA (reference sequence). The chain's CDR3 is CSARGLARSDYNEQFF. The CDR3 region has the DNA TGCAGTGCTAGGGGGCTGGCTAGGAGTGACTACAATGAGCAGTTCTTC.

A few counts support this clonotype. The chain is built from TRBV5-6 and TRBJ2-1; 10 nucleotides match TRBD2. CDR1 is SGHDT, CDR2 YYEEEE, per germline. The CDR3 length is 17 residues. V lost 4 bases to trimming and J lost 3 bases; unmatched junction nucleotides: 10. CDR3 nucleotides: TGTGCCAGCAGCCCCTCCACTCTAGCGGGAGTCTACAATGAGCAGTTCTTC. Amino acids: CASSPSTLAGVYNEQFF.

The chain links TRBV11-3 to TRBJ2-5; 7 positions match TRBD1. V gave up 4 bases and J gave up 5 bases; unmatched junction bases: 7. This CDR3 is built from 14 residues. In germline, CDR1 is SGHNT, CDR2 YENEEA. For the CDR3, the DNA is TGTGCCAGCAGCTCGCAACAGGGGAAGGAGACCCAGTACTTC. Protein product: CASSSQQGKETQYF.

This clonotype showed up many times. The J gene is TRBJ2-7, the V gene TRBV30; 8 nucleotides line up with TRBD2. The CDR3 has 13 residues. The V and J ends lost 3 bases and 7 bases, in that order; junction bases with no gene match: 8. Germline V gene sequence: CDR1 GTSNPN, CDR2 SVGIG (reference sequence). CDR3 region: CAWRRAGEGEQYF. Written as DNA, the CDR3 is TGTGCCTGGAGGAGAGCGGGAGAAGGAGAGCAGTACTTC.

As to this clonotype: An end of the junction does not agree with germline; a read error may underlie this. This chain links TRBV24-1 with TRBJ1-5; D perhaps matches TRBD1 (5 bases). The germline CDR1 and CDR2 sequences are KGHDR and SFDVKD. This CDR3 has 17 residues. The CDR3 DNA is TGTGCCAGCAGTTACAATTCCCCGACAGTCAACGATCAGCCCCAGCATTTT. Residues: CASSYNSPTVNDQPQHF.

This clonotype was counted many times. The V and J genes are TRBV20-1 and TRBJ2-3, with D possibly TRBD2 on 5 matching bases. The germline gives CDR1 DFQATT, CDR2 SNEGSKA (reference sequence). Trimming removed 5 bases at V and 2 bases at J, with 8 bases between. The CDR3 consists of 12 residues. The CDR3 here is CSAQADTDTQYF. For the CDR3, the DNA is TGCAGTGCTCAAGCGGACACAGATACGCAGTATTTT.

Ten or more counts support this clonotype. The chain recombines TRBV4-2 with TRBJ1-2; D possibly corresponds to TRBD1 (5 bases). Between the trimmed V and J ends, which lost 0 bases and 8 bases, there was a span of 13 bases. Germline CDR1 LGHNA, CDR2 YNFKEQ. The CDR3 spans 14 residues. The CDR3 DNA reads as TGTGCCAGCAGCCAAGAGGGGCCAGAACTGGGCTACACCTTC. Its protein is CASSQEGPELGYTF.